Sequencing of this TCR beta chain was carried out in a study of T cell responses to AZD1222 COVID-19 vaccine. Study-wide findings and caveats: Clonal diversity was possibly underestimated, and the donors were mostly white British, with more females.

As regards this clone: The antigen remains unidentified.

The CDR3 totals 16 residues. Germline V gene data show CDR1 as ENHRY and CDR2 as SYGVKD. V dropped 4 bases and J dropped 1 base, with 13 bases sitting between them. Clones were sequenced by immunoSEQ multiplex PCR, and TCRdb holds only the in-frame ones, with some missing. The sample records some 120,000 clones, 93% being singletons. This chain links TRBV10-3 with TRBJ2-2, with a tentative D call TRBD2 (6 bases). This TCR came from an adult in good health. The specimen was peripheral blood, collected on day 0 of AZD1222 vaccination. The CDR3 bases are TGTGCCATCAGTGGGAAAGGAGGGGTGAACACCGGGGAGCTGTTTTTT. Protein product: CAISGKGGVNTGELFF.